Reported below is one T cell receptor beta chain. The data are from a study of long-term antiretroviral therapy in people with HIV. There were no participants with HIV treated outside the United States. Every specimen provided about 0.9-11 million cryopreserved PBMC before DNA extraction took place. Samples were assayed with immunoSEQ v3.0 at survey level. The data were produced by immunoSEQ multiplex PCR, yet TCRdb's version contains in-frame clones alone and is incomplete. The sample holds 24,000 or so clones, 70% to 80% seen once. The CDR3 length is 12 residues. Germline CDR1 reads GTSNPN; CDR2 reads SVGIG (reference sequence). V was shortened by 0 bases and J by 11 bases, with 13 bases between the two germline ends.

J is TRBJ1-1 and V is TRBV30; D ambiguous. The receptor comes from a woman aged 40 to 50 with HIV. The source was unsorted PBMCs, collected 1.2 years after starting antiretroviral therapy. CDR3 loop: CAWSVIGEVAFF. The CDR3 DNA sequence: TGTGCCTGGAGTGTAATTGGGGAGGTCGCTTTCTTT.